Below, 8 T cell receptor beta chains from the same sample are listed, as sequenced in a study of blood T cell repertoires in COVID-19. Profiling relied on immunoSEQ multiplex PCR, and the TCRdb table lists in-frame clones only, not all of them. The repertoire includes tens of thousands of clones, approximately 85% of them detected once, and approximately 4.8% sits in the top ten. The sequencing sample was made of peripheral blood. The receptor set was obtained from a man older than 75 with acute or convalescent COVID-19.

CDR3 in DNA: TGTGCCAGCACTCTGGGGGACAGGGCCTACGAGCAGTACTTC. Its translation is CASTLGDRAYEQYF. The genes are TRBV28 and TRBJ2-7, with TRBD1 matching over 9 bases. Trimming at V came to 7 bases and at J to 2 bases, leaving 6 bases not matched to a gene. This CDR3 is 14 amino acids long. Germline V gives CDR1 MDHEN, CDR2 SYDVKM. The variable domain in full, completed from reference TRBV28 and TRBJ2-7, reads DVKVTQSSRYLVKRTGEKVFLECVQDMDHENMFWYRQDPGLGLRLIYFSYDVKMKEKGDIPEGYSVSREKKERFSLILESASTNQTSMYLCASTLGDRAYEQYFGPGTRLTVT.

The chain uses TRBV7-9 and TRBJ2-6; TRBD1 aligns across 8 bases. Germline CDR1 reads SEHNR; CDR2 reads FQNEAQ (reference sequence). The CDR3 has 16 amino acids. Germline trimming cut 6 bases from V and 0 bases from J; bases unmatched to any gene: 4. The CDR3 loop reads CASRGQVSSGANVLTF. The CDR3 DNA reads TGTGCCAGCAGGGGACAGGTTAGCTCTGGGGCCAACGTCCTGACTTTC.

The CDR3 spells CASSSGTSGTDTQYF. Here the CDR3 DNA reads TGTGCCAGCAGTTCCGGGACTAGCGGCACAGATACGCAGTATTTT. The chain has TRBV6-2 or TRBV6-3 and TRBJ2-3; 10 nucleotides agree with TRBD2. The CDR3 has 15 residues. Germline assignment: CDR1 MNHEY and CDR2 SVGEGT. V shed 4 bases, J shed 1 base, and the junction held 2 bases outside the gene matches.

The chain employs TRBV7-3 and TRBJ2-1, with D possibly being TRBD1 (6 bases). In germline, CDR1 is SGHTA, CDR2 FQGTGA. V was shortened by 6 bases and J by 5 bases, with 14 bases between the two germline ends. The CDR3 contains 14 residues. CDR3 amino acids: CASSPGQTHNEQFF. In DNA form, the CDR3 reads TGTGCCAGCAGTCCCGGACAGACTCACAATGAGCAGTTCTTC.

This chain links TRBV4-3 with TRBJ2-1, with TRBD1 matching 10 bases. Trimming cost V 0 bases and J 6 bases; bases outside gene matches: 5. CDR3 length: 16 amino acids. Germline CDR1 and CDR2: LGHNA and YSLEER. The CDR3 sequence: CASSQDHGTGVNEQFF. CDR3 in DNA: TGCGCCAGCAGCCAAGATCACGGGACAGGGGTCAATGAGCAGTTCTTC.

The chain recombines TRBV19 with TRBJ1-1; D not resolved. The CDR3 has 15 residues. The V gene's germline CDR1 is LNHDA and CDR2 SQIVND (reference sequence). V lost 3 bases to trimming and J lost 4 bases, with 15 bases between them. The CDR3 here is CASSIGIRRSTEAFF. The CDR3 coding sequence is TGTGCCAGTAGTATCGGAATCCGGCGGTCCACTGAAGCTTTCTTT.

This chain uses TRBV27 with TRBJ1-4, with D maybe TRBD1 (5 bases). The CDR3 sequence is 14 residues long. Trimming shortened V by 3 bases and J by 7 bases, and 12 bases separated the two germline ends. From germline, CDR1 is MNHEY and CDR2 SMNVEV (reference sequence). The CDR3 reads CASSLGQGGEKLFF. CDR3 nucleotides: TGTGCCAGCAGTTTGGGGCAGGGCGGTGAAAAACTGTTTTTT.

The chain is built from TRBV28 and TRBJ2-7; TRBD2 matches 9 bases. CDR1 and CDR2 (germline): MDHEN, SYDVKM. Trimming at V came to 2 bases and at J to 2 bases, leaving 7 bases not matched to a gene. The CDR3 consists of 16 residues. CDR3 protein: CASSLPRGGGAYEQYF. CDR3 coding DNA: TGTGCCAGCAGTTTACCACGGGGCGGGGGGGCCTACGAGCAGTACTTC. Full variable domain (remainder filled in from reference TRBV28 and TRBJ2-7): DVKVTQSSRYLVKRTGEKVFLECVQDMDHENMFWYRQDPGLGLRLIYFSYDVKMKEKGDIPEGYSVSREKKERFSLILESASTNQTSMYLCASSLPRGGGAYEQYFGPGTRLTVT.